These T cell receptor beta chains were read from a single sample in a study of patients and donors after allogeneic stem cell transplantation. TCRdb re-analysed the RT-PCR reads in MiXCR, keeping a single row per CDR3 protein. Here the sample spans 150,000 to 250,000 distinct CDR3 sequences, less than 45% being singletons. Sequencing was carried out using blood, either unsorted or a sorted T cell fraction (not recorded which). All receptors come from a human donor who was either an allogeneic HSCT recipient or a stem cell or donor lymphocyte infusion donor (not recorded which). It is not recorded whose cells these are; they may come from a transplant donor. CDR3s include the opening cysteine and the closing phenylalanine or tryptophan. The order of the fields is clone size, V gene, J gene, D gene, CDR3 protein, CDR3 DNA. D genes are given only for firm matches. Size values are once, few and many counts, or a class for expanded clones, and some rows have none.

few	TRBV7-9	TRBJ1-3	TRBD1	CASSLEAWGQGHTIYF	TGTGCCAGCAGCTTAGAAGCTTGGGGACAGGGCCACACCATATATTTT
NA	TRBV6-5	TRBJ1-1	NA	CASSYSQGEAFF	TGTGCCAGCAGTTACTCTCAGGGTGAAGCTTTCTTT
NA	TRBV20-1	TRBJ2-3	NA	CSARAELKISADTQYF	TGCAGTGCTAGAGCCGAGCTTAAGATCTCCGCAGATACGCAGTATTTT
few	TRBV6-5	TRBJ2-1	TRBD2	CASSSDSGRASEQFF	TGTGCCAGCAGTTCCGATAGCGGGAGGGCCTCTGAGCAGTTCTTC
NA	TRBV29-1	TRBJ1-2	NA	CSVDEGGDAYGYTF	TGCAGCGTTGACGAGGGGGGGGACGCCTATGGCTACACCTTC
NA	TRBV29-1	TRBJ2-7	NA	CSVEGDDSGSYEQYF	TGCAGCGTTGAAGGAGACGACAGCGGTTCCTACGAGCAGTACTTC
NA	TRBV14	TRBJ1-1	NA	CASSQEFDKHTEAFF	TGTGCCAGCAGCCAAGAATTCGACAAACACACTGAAGCTTTCTTT
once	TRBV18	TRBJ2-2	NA	CASSRQPTEYSGELFF	TGTGCCAGCTCACGACAACCGACAGAATATTCCGGGGAGCTGTTTTTT
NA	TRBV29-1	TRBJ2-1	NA	CSVDRENEQFF	TGCAGCGTTGACAGGGAGAATGAGCAGTTCTTC
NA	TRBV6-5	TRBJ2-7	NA	CASSASLGDEQYF	TGTGCCAGCAGTGCCTCGTTAGGGGACGAGCAGTACTTC
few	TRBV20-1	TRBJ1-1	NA	CSASWVALNTEAFF	TGCAGTGCTAGCTGGGTGGCACTGAACACTGAAGCTTTCTTT
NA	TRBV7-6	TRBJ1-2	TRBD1	CASSLGQRGGNGYTF	TGTGCCAGCAGCCTGGGACAGCGGGGGGGAAATGGCTACACCTTC
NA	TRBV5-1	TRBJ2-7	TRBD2	CASSPLTSGRLEEQYF	TGCGCCAGCAGCCCACTTACTAGCGGGAGACTAGAAGAGCAGTACTTC
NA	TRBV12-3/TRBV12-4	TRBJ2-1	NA	CASSPPPDRKEYNEQFF	TGTGCCAGCAGTCCTCCCCCCGACAGGAAAGAATACAATGAGCAGTTCTTC
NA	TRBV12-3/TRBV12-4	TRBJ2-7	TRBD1	CASSSGTGYEQYF	TGTGCCAGCAGTTCCGGGACAGGGTACGAGCAGTACTTC
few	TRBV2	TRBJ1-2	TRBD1	CASSQEQGINYGYTF	TGTGCCAGCAGCCAAGAACAGGGGATTAACTATGGCTACACCTTC
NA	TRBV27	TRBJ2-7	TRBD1	CASRRSPGQLPYEQYF	TGTGCCAGCAGACGCTCCCCGGGACAGCTACCCTACGAGCAGTACTTC
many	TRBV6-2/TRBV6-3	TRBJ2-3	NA	CASSSTDTQYF	TGTGCCAGCAGCTCCACAGATACGCAGTATTTT
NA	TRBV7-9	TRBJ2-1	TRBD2	CAGGLESSEQFF	TGTGCTGGGGGACTAGAATCCAGTGAGCAGTTCTTC
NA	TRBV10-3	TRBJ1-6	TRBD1	CALRQGAVGSPLHF	TGTGCCCTCCGACAGGGAGCAGTGGGTTCACCCCTCCACTTT
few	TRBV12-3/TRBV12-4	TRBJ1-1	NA	CASSVKQGRDTEAFF	TGTGCCAGCAGTGTCAAACAGGGAAGGGACACTGAAGCTTTCTTT
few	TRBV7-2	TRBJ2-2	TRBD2	CASSRSGSGTGELFF	TGTGCCAGCAGTCGTAGCGGGAGTGGAACCGGGGAGCTGTTTTTT
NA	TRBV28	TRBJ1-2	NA	CASGWSGYTF	TGTGCCAGCGGTTGGTCGGGCTACACCTTC
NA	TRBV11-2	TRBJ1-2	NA	CASSPPRDGNYGYTF	TGTGCCAGCAGCCCACCCCGGGACGGGAACTATGGCTACACCTTC
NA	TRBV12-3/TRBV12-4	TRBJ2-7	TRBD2	CASSLLTSLYF	TGTGCCAGCAGTCTCCTGACTAGCTTGTACTTC